This T cell receptor beta chain was sequenced during a study of blood T cells in healthy people across ages. Study-level points and caveats: Possibly confounding the expanded clonotype changes was the fact that donor CMV status was unknown.

Comments on this clonotype: Its antigen remains unidentified. At one boundary the junction diverges from the germline segment, which might be a read error.

PCR was performed a second time for roughly 6 to 12 cycles using a sample-barcoded 5' primer and a J-beta primer mix. TCRdb ran MiXCR on the 5' RACE reads and lists one entry per CDR3 protein. There are 650,000 or so distinct CDR3 sequences in the sample; more than 45% occur only once, and roughly 14% lies in the top ten. The V gene's germline CDR1 is SEHNR and CDR2 FQNEAQ (reference sequence). This CDR3 is built from 16 residues. Specimen: blood. The sequence was obtained from an elderly woman in good health. The J gene is TRBJ2-3, the V gene TRBV7-9; 13 bases fit TRBD2. This CDR3 reads CASSPRRLAGGDMQYF. The CDR3 DNA reads as TGTGCCAGCAGCCCCCGGAGACTAGCGGGGGGAGATATGCAGTATTTT. Drawing the rest from reference TRBV7-9 and TRBJ2-3, the complete variable domain is DTGVSQNPRHKITKRGQNVTFRCDPISEHNRLYWYRQTLGQGPEFLTYFQNEAQLEKSRLLSDRFSAERPKGSFSTLEIQRTEQGDSAMYLCASSPRRLAGGDMQYFGPGTRLTVL.